This TCR beta chain derives from a study of blood T cell repertoires in COVID-19. Study overall: The samples span acute and convalescent COVID-19 from the United States, Italy and Spain.

V shed 3 bases and J shed 6 bases, with 20 bases lying between them. CDR3 size: 15 residues. Germline CDR1 and CDR2: DFQATT and SNEGSKA (reference sequence). Original data processing: Amplification of reference gene primers was used by the study to estimate nucleated cell counts. Assay: immunoSEQ multiplex PCR; the TCRdb copy retains only in-frame clones and omits some. The V and J calls and clone size are taken from that table; D and trimming were inferred from the DNA. The data show around 130,000 clones, less than 85% seen once. This receptor was identified in a woman in her fifties or sixties with acute or convalescent COVID-19. The rearrangement joins TRBV20-1 to TRBJ1-1; D call uncertain. Input material: peripheral blood. The CDR3 spells CSASPTANVRAEAFF. DNA for the CDR3: TGCAGTGCTAGTCCAACGGCAAACGTGAGGGCTGAAGCTTTCTTT.